The source of this TCR beta chain is a study of response to subunit inactivated influenza vaccine. Via MiXCR, TCRdb re-called the RT-PCR reads, giving one row per CDR3 protein. The table lists hundreds of thousands of distinct CDR3 sequences, approximately 18% of them singletons. CDR3 length: 14 residues. From germline, CDR1 is MNHNS and CDR2 SASEGT. Remarks on this clonotype: The antigen remains unidentified. Its ends do not fully match the called genes, so a read error is possible.

General study results and limits: Researchers suggested that each seasonal influenza vaccination recruits few new T cells.

The receptor was isolated from a middle-aged man who received an inactivated influenza vaccine. Here the sequenced sample was PBMCs from blood, taken approximately 5 days after vaccination. This chain links TRBV6-1 with TRBJ2-7, with D tentatively TRBD1 (5 bases). The DNA of the CDR3 is TGTGCCAGCAGAGAAGGAGACAGCCTCTACGAGCAGTACTTC. Its protein is CASREGDSLYEQYF.